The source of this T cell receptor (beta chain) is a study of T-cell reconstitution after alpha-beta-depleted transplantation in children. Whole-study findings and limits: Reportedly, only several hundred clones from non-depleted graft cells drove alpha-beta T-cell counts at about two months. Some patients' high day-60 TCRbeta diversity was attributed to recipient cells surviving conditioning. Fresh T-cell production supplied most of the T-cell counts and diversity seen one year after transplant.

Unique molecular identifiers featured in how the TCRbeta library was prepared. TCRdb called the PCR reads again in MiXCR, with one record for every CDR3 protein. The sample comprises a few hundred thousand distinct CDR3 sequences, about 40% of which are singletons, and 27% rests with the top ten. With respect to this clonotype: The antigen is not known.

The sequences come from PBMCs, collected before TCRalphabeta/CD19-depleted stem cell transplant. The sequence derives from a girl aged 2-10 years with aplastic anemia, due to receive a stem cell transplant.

CDR3 bases: TGTGCCAGCAGCTTAAAGGGCGGCACGTGGAATGAGCAGTTCTTC. Encoded protein: CASSLKGGTWNEQFF. V gene TRBV7-9 combines with J gene TRBJ2-1; D call uncertain. Per germline, CDR1 SEHNR and CDR2 FQNEAQ (reference sequence). This CDR3 spans 15 amino acids. V was clipped by 2 bases and J by 7 bases, with 15 bases between them.